This T cell receptor (beta chain) was observed in a study of T-cell reconstitution after alpha-beta-depleted transplantation in children (dated by TCRdb to about 2016). Notes on the research overall: The study quantitatively tracked T-cell immune reconstitution after TCRalphabeta/CD19-depleted allogeneic hematopoietic cell transplantation in children using TCR repertoire profiling. Overall study results and their limits: In some patients, high TCRbeta diversity at day 60 was attributed to recipient T cells and intrathymic progenitors that had survived conditioning. The frequencies of hyperexpanded clones fell over the following months, and after one year, T-cell counts and TCRbeta diversity were mostly attributed to newly produced T cells. About two months after transplant, the apparently early recovery of alphabetaT-cell counts reportedly depended on just several hundred clones that had expanded rapidly and came from non-depleted graft cells.

Reading the label with the study, this specimen's treatment or condition is: allogeneic hematopoietic cell transplantation with graft depleted of TCRalphabeta T cells and CD19 B cells. The transplant recipients were children given TCRalphabeta/CD19-depleted allogeneic hematopoietic cell grafts. The germline V gene specifies LGHNA as CDR1 and YNFKEQ as CDR2. The CDR3 goes from the cysteine to the phenylalanine over 20 residues. Only the CDR3 region is kept as DNA, spanning 60 bases read in frame from base 1. V and J are trimmed by 4 bases and 4 bases, and the gene matches miss 21 bases of the junction. Receptors were amplified or captured by PCR. TCRdb names Illumina HiSeq 2500 as the instrument used. TCR library preparation used molecular barcoding, with unique molecular identifiers applied to normalize quantification of the TCRbeta repertoire. TCRdb reworked the public reads: Q25 trimming with fastp, MiXCR clone assembly, productive beta chains retained. For every CDR3 protein sequence, its rows merge into one entry that carries the most common genes and DNA. The sample table holds under 400,000 distinct CDR3 sequences, of which around 25% were seen once. The ten biggest clones cover 9.5% to 13% of the sample.

A remark on this clonotype: Its antigen is unknown. No base quality information exists; no much larger clone differs at one position.

The sequencing used PBMCs, mostly from graft donor cells, collected 180 days after TCRalphabeta/CD19-depleted stem cell transplant. The chain links TRBV4-2 with TRBJ2-1, with 8 bases in between that match TRBD2. The sequence was collected from a male patient aged 5 to 17 who had a stem cell transplant for acute lymphoblastic leukemia, so the T cells may come from the graft donor. At the DNA level, the sequence is TGTGCCAGCAGCCGCCTGTCCCATTCGGGAGGGCCATTTCTTTACAATGAGCAGTTCTTC. Translation gives CASSRLSHSGGPFLYNEQFF.